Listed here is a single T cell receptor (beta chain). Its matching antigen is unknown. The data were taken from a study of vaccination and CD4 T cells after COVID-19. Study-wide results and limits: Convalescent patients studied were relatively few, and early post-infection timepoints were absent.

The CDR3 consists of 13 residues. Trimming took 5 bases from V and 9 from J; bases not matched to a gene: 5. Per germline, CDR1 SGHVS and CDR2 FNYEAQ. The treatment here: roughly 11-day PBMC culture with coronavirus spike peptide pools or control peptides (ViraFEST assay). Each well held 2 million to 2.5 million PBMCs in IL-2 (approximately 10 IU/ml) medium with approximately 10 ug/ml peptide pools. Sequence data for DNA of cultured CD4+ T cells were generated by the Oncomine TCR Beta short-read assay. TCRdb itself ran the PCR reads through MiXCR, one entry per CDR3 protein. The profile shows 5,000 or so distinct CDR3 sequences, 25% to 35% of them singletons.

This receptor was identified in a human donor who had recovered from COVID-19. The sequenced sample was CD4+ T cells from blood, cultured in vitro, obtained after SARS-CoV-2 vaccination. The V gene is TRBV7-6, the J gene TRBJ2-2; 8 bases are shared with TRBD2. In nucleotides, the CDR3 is TGTGCCAGCAGCGCAGCGGGGGCACGGGAGCTGTTTTTT. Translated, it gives CASSAAGARELFF.